The next 15 T cell receptor beta chains were all read from a single sample in a study of cytomegalovirus exposure and HLA in healthy donors. PCR amplification relied on 60 Vbeta primers (plus 13 Jbeta primers). Only in-frame clones appear in the TCRdb table, and some are missing; sequencing was by immunoSEQ multiplex PCR. The table shows roughly 100,000 clones, with over 65% occurring only once. The sequencing input was PBMCs. These TCRs come from a middle-aged man in good health and CMV-seropositive.

This rearrangement joins TRBV13 to TRBJ2-7, with D tentatively TRBD2 (5 bases). The germline V and J ends were trimmed by 6 bases and 4 bases, with 16 bases remaining between them. This CDR3 has 14 residues. The germline gives CDR1 PRHDT, CDR2 FYEKMQ (reference sequence). In nucleotides, the CDR3 is TGTGCCAGCAGACGGGGTGGGGTGGGGTACGAGCAGTACTTC. As protein: CASRRGGVGYEQYF. Combining the CDR3 with reference TRBV13 and TRBJ2-7 gives the whole variable domain AAGVIQSPRHLIKEKRETATLKCYPIPRHDTVYWYQQGPGQDPQFLISFYEKMQSDKGSIPDRFSAQQFSDYHSELNMSSLELGDSALYFCASRRGGVGYEQYFGPGTRLTVT.

The J gene is TRBJ2-5, the V gene TRBV11-3, with TRBD1 as a possible D gene (5 bases). The CDR3 is made up of 13 amino acids. Germline CDR1 is SGHNT and CDR2 is YENEEA. Trimming cost V 6 bases and J 3 bases, with 11 bases left between them. The CDR3 nucleotides are TGTGCCAGCAGAACCCAGGGTGAAGAGACCCAGTACTTC. It is translated as CASRTQGEETQYF.

In this sample, this clone turned up once. The chain recombines TRBV7-2 with TRBJ1-5; weak D call: TRBD1 (5 bases). The CDR3 is made up of 15 amino acids. The germline V and J ends were trimmed by 4 bases and 6 bases, with 16 bases remaining between them. The V gene's germline CDR1 is SGHTA and CDR2 FQGNSA. CDR3 nucleotide sequence: TGTGCCAGCAGCTCCCAAGCTCAGGGCGGTCAGCCCCAGCATTTT. This gives the protein CASSSQAQGGQPQHF.

CDR3 DNA: TGTGCCAGCAGTTACGGCGGACAGGGTGAGAACACTGAAGCTTTCTTT. Its protein product is CASSYGGQGENTEAFF. The chain has TRBV6-6 and TRBJ1-1, with 8 bases matching TRBD1. V was pared by 2 bases and J by 1 base, with 6 bases of the junction left unmatched. Germline V gene sequence: CDR1 MNHNY, CDR2 SVGAGI (reference sequence). This CDR3 is 16 amino acids long.

This clone was observed once. This chain joins TRBV5-1 and TRBJ2-1; D is perhaps TRBD1 (5 bases). Germline CDR1 and CDR2: SGHRS and YFSETQ. The CDR3 length is 17 residues. Trimming shortened V by 2 bases and J by 0 bases, and 15 bases separated the two germline ends. CDR3 loop: CASSFPRGPSSYNEQFF. In DNA form, the CDR3 reads TGCGCCAGCAGCTTCCCTAGGGGTCCCAGCTCCTACAATGAGCAGTTCTTC. Combining the CDR3 with reference TRBV5-1 and TRBJ2-1 gives the whole variable domain KAGVTQTPRYLIKTRGQQVTLSCSPISGHRSVSWYQQTPGQGLQFLFEYFSETQRNKGNFPGRFSGRQFSNSRSEMNVSTLELGDSALYLCASSFPRGPSSYNEQFFGPGTRLTVL.

This sequence joins TRBV6-5 and TRBJ2-7; a possible D gene is TRBD1 (6 bases). Trimming took off 4 bases at V and 2 bases at J, with 15 bases between the two ends. Germline CDR1 reads MNHEY; CDR2 reads SVGAGI. CDR3 length: 15 amino acids. The CDR3 DNA sequence: TGTGCCAGCAGTTCCCGACAGGCGCACGCCTACGAGCAGTACTTC. Translating gives CASSSRQAHAYEQYF.

The chain employs TRBV2 and TRBJ2-6; D remains ambiguous. The CDR3 is made up of 15 amino acids. The V and J ends lost 4 bases and 2 bases respectively, with 9 bases between them. Germline assignment: CDR1 SNHLY and CDR2 FYNNEI. CDR3 in amino acids: CASSGAGPGANVLTF. The CDR3 DNA follows: TGTGCCAGCAGTGGGGCAGGTCCTGGGGCCAACGTCCTGACTTTC.

For this clone: This is likely an artifact of a read error, given a far larger clone one base away. The V and J genes are TRBV2 and TRBJ2-7; tentative D call: TRBD1 (6 bases). The CDR3 has 15 amino acids. In germline, CDR1 is SNHLY, CDR2 FYNNEI. V gave up 3 bases and J gave up 7 bases, with 19 bases separating them. CDR3 nucleotides: TGTGCCAGCAGTGATCCACAGGGAAACAACAATGAGCAGTACTTC. Translated: CASSDPQGNNNEQYF.

The rearrangement links TRBV5-6 to TRBJ2-7, with 7 positions matching TRBD1. Per germline, CDR1 SGHDT and CDR2 YYEEEE. The CDR3 loop spans 13 amino acids. Trimming took 3 bases from V and 2 from J; bases not matched to a gene: 2. The CDR3 bases are TGTGCCAGCAGCTCCGGGACAGCCTACGAGCAGTACTTC. It encodes CASSSGTAYEQYF.

This clone was counted between two and nine times. The V call is TRBV29-1, the J call TRBJ2-1; TRBD1 might be the D (5 bases). Deletions cut 0 bases from V and 6 bases from J, with 9 bases between. CDR1 and CDR2 from the germline V gene are SQVTM and ANQGSEA. The CDR3 runs to 13 residues. The CDR3 DNA is TGCAGCGTTGAAGATACGCAGGGCAATGAGCAGTTCTTC. Residues: CSVEDTQGNEQFF.

The chain is built from TRBV6-1 and TRBJ1-3, with D perhaps TRBD1 (6 bases). V was pared by 7 bases and J by 4 bases, with 14 bases between. The length of the CDR3 is 14 residues. Germline values: CDR1 MNHNS, CDR2 SASEGT. The CDR3 protein is CASKRAGAGNTIYF. DNA for the CDR3: TGTGCCAGCAAGAGGGCAGGGGCCGGAAACACCATATATTTT.

V usage is TRBV7-9 and J usage is TRBJ2-7, with 10 bases that match TRBD2. The ends lost 5 bases at V and 4 bases at J; junction bases unmatched: 8. CDR1 SEHNR and CDR2 FQNEAQ come from the germline V gene (reference sequence). The CDR3 runs 15 residues. CDR3 DNA: TGTGCCAGCAGCCGTTTAGCGGGGGGTCCTTACGAGCAGTACTTC. It encodes CASSRLAGGPYEQYF.

The genes are TRBV28 and TRBJ2-7, with TRBD2 as a possible D gene (6 bases). Germline V gives CDR1 MDHEN, CDR2 SYDVKM. Trimming took 10 bases from V and 0 from J, leaving 10 bases between them. The CDR3 loop spans 12 amino acids. The CDR3 DNA sequence: TGTGCCACCCGGGGGAACTCCTACGAGCAGTACTTC. Protein sequence: CATRGNSYEQYF.

This clone has a handful of counts. The chain carries TRBV5-1 and TRBJ2-1; the match to TRBD1 covers 7 bases. The V segment lost 2 bases and the J segment 9 bases; nucleotides outside the gene matches: 11. CDR1 is SGHRS and CDR2 is YFSETQ in the germline V gene. This CDR3 has 15 residues. In nucleotides, the CDR3 is TGCGCCAGCAGCTTATTCGACCGGGACAGTGTTGAGCAGTTCTTC. As protein: CASSLFDRDSVEQFF.

This clone showed up just a few times. V usage is TRBV7-6 and J usage is TRBJ1-2, with 12 bases aligning to TRBD1. Germline-derived CDR1 and CDR2 are SGHVS and FNYEAQ. This CDR3 has 17 residues. Trimming took 5 bases from V and 6 from J; bases not matched to a gene: 13. Written as DNA, the CDR3 is TGTGCCAGCAGCACCAATCCCGGGACAGGGGGCGCAAATGGCTACACCTTC. It encodes CASSTNPGTGGANGYTF.